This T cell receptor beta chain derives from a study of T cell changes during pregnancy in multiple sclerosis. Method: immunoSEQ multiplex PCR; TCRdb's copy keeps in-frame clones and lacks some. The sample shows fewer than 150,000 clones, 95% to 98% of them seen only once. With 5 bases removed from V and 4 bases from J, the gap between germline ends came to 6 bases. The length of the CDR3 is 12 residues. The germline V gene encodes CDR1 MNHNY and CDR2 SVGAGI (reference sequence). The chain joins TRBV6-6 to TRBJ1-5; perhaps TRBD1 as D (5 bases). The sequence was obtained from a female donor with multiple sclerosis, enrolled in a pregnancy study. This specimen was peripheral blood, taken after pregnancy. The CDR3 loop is CASSGGNQPQHF. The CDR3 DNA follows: TGTGCCAGCAGTGGGGGGAATCAGCCCCAGCATTTT.